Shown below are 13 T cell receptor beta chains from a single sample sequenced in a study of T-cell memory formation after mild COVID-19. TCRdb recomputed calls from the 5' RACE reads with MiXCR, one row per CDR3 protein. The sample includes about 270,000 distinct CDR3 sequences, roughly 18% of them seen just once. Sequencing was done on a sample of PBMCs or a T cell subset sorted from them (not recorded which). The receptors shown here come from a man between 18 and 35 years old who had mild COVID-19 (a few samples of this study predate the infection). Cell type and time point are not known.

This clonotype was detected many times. The CDR3 bases are TGTGCCAGCAGTTCCCTCGACAGGCCCCAAGAGACCCAGTACTTC. This codes for CASSSLDRPQETQYF. This rearrangement joins TRBV6-2 or TRBV6-3 to TRBJ2-5, with a tentative D call TRBD1 (6 bases). Germline V lookup: CDR1 MNHEY, CDR2 SVGEGT. The CDR3 extends over 15 amino acids. Trimming pared 4 bases from V and 1 base from J, leaving 13 bases between.

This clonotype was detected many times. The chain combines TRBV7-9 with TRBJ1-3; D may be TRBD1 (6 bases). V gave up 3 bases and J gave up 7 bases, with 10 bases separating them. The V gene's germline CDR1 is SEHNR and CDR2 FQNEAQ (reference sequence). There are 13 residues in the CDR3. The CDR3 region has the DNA TGTGCCAGCAGCTTTGGGCAGGGGAACACCATATATTTT. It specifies CASSFGQGNTIYF.

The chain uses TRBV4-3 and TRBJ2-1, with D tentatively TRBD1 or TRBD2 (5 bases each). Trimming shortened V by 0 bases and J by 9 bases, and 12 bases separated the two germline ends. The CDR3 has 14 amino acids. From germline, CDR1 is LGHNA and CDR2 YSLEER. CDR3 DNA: TGCGCCAGCAGCCAAGATGGGGACGGGCTTGAGCAGTTCTTC. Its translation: CASSQDGDGLEQFF.

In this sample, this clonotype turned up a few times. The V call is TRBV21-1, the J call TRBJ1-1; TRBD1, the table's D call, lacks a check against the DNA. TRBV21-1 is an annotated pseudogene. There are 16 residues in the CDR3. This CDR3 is CASSKPPMTGVGEAFF. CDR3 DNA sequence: TGTGCCAGCAGCAAACCCCCAATGACAGGGGTGGGTGAAGCTTTCTTT.

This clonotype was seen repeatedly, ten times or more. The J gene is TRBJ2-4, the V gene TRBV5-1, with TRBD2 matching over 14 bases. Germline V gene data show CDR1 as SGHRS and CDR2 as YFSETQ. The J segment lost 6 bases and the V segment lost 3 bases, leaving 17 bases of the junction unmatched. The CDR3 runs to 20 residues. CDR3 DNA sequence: TGCGCCAGCAGCTGGAAGAATCCGGGACTAGCGGGGGCCCGAGGAAACATTCAGTACTTC. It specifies CASSWKNPGLAGARGNIQYF.

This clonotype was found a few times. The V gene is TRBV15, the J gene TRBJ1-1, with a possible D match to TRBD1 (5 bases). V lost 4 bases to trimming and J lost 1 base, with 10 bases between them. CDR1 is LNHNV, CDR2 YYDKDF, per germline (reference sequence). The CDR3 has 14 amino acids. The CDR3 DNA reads TGTGCCACCAGCATCCTTGACAGGAACACTGAAGCTTTCTTT. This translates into CATSILDRNTEAFF.

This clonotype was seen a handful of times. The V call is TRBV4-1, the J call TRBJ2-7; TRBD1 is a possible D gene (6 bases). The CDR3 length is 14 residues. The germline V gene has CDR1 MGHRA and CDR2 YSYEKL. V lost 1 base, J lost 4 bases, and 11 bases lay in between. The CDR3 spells CASSQVWGQYEQYV. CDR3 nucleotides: TGCGCCAGCAGCCAAGTCTGGGGACAATACGAGCAGTACGTC.

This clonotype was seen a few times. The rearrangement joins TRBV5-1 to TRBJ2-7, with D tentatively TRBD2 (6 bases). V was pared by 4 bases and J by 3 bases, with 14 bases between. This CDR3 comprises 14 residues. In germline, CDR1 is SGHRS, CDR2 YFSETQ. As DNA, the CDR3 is TGCGCCAGCAGCGTCTCGCCGGGACTCTACGAGCAGTACTTC. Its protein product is CASSVSPGLYEQYF.

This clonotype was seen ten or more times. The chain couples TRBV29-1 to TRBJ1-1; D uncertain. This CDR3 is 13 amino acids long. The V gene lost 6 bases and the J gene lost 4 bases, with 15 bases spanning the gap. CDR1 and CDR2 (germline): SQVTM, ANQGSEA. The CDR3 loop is CSVEFGMGTEAFF. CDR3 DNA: TGCAGCGTCGAATTTGGGATGGGCACTGAAGCTTTCTTT.

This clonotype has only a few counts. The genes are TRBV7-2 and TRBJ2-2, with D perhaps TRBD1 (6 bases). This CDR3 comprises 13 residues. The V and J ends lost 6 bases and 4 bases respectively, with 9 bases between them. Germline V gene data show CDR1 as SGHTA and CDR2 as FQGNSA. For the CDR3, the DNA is TGTGCCAGCAGGCGACAGGTCACCGGGGAGCTGTTTTTT. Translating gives CASRRQVTGELFF.

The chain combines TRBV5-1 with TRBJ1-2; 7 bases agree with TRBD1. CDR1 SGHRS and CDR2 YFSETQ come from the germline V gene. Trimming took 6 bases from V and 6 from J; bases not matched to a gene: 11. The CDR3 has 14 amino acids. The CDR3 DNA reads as TGCGCCAGCAACGACCGGGACAGTGATCATGGCTACACCTTC. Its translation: CASNDRDSDHGYTF.

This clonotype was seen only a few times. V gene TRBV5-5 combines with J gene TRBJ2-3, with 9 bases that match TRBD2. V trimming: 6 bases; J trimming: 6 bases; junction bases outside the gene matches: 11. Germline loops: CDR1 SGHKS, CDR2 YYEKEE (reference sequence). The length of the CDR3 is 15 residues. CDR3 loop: CASTSQHAGGDTQYF. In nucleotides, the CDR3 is TGTGCCAGCACCTCCCAGCACGCGGGGGGGGATACGCAGTATTTT.

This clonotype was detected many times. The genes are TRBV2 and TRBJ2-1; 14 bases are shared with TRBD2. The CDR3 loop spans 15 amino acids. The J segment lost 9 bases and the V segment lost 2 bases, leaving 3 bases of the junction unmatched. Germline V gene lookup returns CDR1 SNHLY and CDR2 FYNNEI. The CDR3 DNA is TGTGCCAGCAGTGAAACGACTAGCGGGGGGGGTGAGCAGTTCTTC. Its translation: CASSETTSGGGEQFF.